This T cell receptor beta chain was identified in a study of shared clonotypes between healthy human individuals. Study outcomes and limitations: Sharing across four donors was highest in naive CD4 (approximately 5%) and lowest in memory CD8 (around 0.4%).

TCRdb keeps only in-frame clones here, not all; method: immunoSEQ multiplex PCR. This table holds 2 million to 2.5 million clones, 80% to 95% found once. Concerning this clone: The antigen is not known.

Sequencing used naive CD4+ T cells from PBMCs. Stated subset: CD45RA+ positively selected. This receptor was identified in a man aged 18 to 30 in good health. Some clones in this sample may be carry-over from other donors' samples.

In DNA, the CDR3 is TGTGCCAGCAGCTTAGTGGGGGCGGGTGGAAACATTCAGTACTTC. This sequence encodes CASSLVGAGGNIQYF. The chain employs TRBV7-2 and TRBJ2-4; TRBD1 might be the D (6 bases). The length of the CDR3 is 15 residues. Germline V lookup: CDR1 SGHTA, CDR2 FQGNSA. Trimming pared 1 base from V and 6 bases from J, leaving 13 bases between.